This T cell receptor beta chain was recovered during a study of glioma-infiltrating T cells. This clonotype was detected once. TCR alpha and beta CDR3 regions were amplified from RNA using iRepertoire nested multiplex PCR. A single record per CDR3 protein comes from TCRdb applying MiXCR to the multiplex PCR reads. The data hold 400,000 or so distinct CDR3 sequences, with 41% observed a single time. The CDR3 runs to 16 residues. The V end was cut by 3 bases, the J end by 4 bases, with 18 bases between. The chain employs TRBV12-3 or TRBV12-4 and TRBJ2-5; the D call may be TRBD1 or TRBD2 (6 bases each). The sequencing input was glioma tissue, nonneoplastic brain tissue, or PBMCs (not recorded which). The clonotype was recovered from a human donor with low-grade glioma or glioblastoma, undergoing nonglioma brain surgery, or in good health (not recorded which). CDR3 bases: TGTGCCAGCAGTTTTCTCGGGGGCGATGAGGGAGAGACCCAGTACTTC. Protein sequence: CASSFLGGDEGETQYF.